The sequence of this T cell receptor (beta chain) was determined in a study of T cell responses to AZD1222 COVID-19 vaccine. Using immunoSEQ multiplex PCR, the repertoire was profiled, and TCRdb retains in-frame clones only, with some absent. The top ten clones hold over 3.5% of a sample with about 120,000 clones, 90% to 95% of them seen once. CDR1 SGDLS and CDR2 YYNGEE come from the germline V gene. The CDR3 consists of 15 residues. Trimming removed 2 bases from V and 8 bases from J, with 19 bases in between. The sequences come from peripheral blood, collected on day 0 of AZD1222 vaccination. This rearrangement joins TRBV9 to TRBJ1-2; D unresolved. This clonotype was obtained from an adult in good health. The CDR3 DNA sequence: TGTGCCAGCAGCGTGGACCAAGGGATAGCGCGGGGCTACACCTTC. It translates to CASSVDQGIARGYTF.